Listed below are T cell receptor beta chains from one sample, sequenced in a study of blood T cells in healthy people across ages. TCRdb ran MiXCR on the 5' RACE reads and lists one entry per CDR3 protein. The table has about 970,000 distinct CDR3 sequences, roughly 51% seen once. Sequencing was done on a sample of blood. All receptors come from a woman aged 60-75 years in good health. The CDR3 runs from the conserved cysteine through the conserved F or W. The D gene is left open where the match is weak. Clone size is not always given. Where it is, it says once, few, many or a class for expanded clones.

CDR3nt: TGTGCCAGCAGCTTACTGCCGTCCCTCAAAAAAGAGACCCAGTACTTC
CDR3aa: CASSLLPSLKKETQYF
abundance: few
j_gene: TRBJ2-5
v_gene: TRBV7-9
d_gene: -
len: 16

CDR3nt: TGCAGCGTTGTTGGCAGGGGAAGCTCCTACGAGCAGTACTTC
CDR3aa: CSVVGRGSSYEQYF
abundance: few
j_gene: TRBJ2-7
v_gene: TRBV29-1
d_gene: -
len: 14

CDR3nt: TGCAGTGCTAGACTCGACAGGGGGTTTCCGGATACGCAGTATTTT
CDR3aa: CSARLDRGFPDTQYF
abundance: -
j_gene: TRBJ2-3
v_gene: TRBV20-1
d_gene: TRBD1
len: 15

CDR3nt: TGTGCCAGCAGCTTAGAGGGTGCCATGAACACTGAAGCTTTCTTT
CDR3aa: CASSLEGAMNTEAFF
abundance: -
j_gene: TRBJ1-1
v_gene: TRBV7-9
d_gene: -
len: 15

CDR3nt: TGCAGCCTCGGGGGGACAGGGTACTCTAATGAGCAGTTCTTC
CDR3aa: CSLGGTGYSNEQFF
abundance: -
j_gene: TRBJ2-1
v_gene: TRBV29-1
d_gene: TRBD1
len: 14

CDR3nt: TGCAGTGCGGACAGGGTGGAGACCCAGTACTTC
CDR3aa: CSADRVETQYF
abundance: -
j_gene: TRBJ2-5
v_gene: TRBV20-1
d_gene: TRBD1
len: 11

CDR3nt: TGTGCCAGCCTCCGGGACACCTACGAGCAGTACTTC
CDR3aa: CASLRDTYEQYF
abundance: few
j_gene: TRBJ2-7
v_gene: TRBV28
d_gene: -
len: 12

CDR3nt: TGCAGCGGCCGAGACAATGAGCAGTTCTTC
CDR3aa: CSGRDNEQFF
abundance: few
j_gene: TRBJ2-1
v_gene: TRBV29-1
d_gene: -
len: 10

CDR3nt: TGTGCCAGCCGCGCGACAGGAAACCAAGGGACCCAGTACTTC
CDR3aa: CASRATGNQGTQYF
abundance: -
j_gene: TRBJ2-5
v_gene: TRBV12-3/TRBV12-4
d_gene: -
len: 14

CDR3nt: TGTGCCAGCAGTTTTGGTGGATTCGGGGAAAAACTGTTTTTT
CDR3aa: CASSFGGFGEKLFF
abundance: -
j_gene: TRBJ1-4
v_gene: TRBV28
d_gene: -
len: 14

CDR3nt: TGCGCCAGCAGCTTGTCAGCGGGACTAGCCAAAAGCATTCAGTACTTC
CDR3aa: CASSLSAGLAKSIQYF
abundance: -
j_gene: TRBJ2-4
v_gene: TRBV5-1
d_gene: TRBD2
len: 16

CDR3nt: TGCAGTGCCCTTGGCGCCCGGACAGCGCTGAACACTGAAGCTTTCTTT
CDR3aa: CSALGARTALNTEAFF
abundance: -
j_gene: TRBJ1-1
v_gene: TRBV20-1
d_gene: -
len: 16

CDR3nt: TGCAGCGTTAGGACAGGGTCGGGTGAGCAGTTCTTC
CDR3aa: CSVRTGSGEQFF
abundance: -
j_gene: TRBJ2-1
v_gene: TRBV29-1
d_gene: TRBD1
len: 12